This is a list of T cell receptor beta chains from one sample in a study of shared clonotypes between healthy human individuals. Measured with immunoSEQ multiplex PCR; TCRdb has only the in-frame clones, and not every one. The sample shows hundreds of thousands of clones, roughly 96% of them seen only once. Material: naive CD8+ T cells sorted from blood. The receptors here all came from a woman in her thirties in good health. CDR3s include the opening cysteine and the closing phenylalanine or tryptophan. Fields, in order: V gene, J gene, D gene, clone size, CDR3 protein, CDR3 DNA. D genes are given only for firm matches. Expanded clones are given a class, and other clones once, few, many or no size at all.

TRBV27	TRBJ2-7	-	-	CASSYGSGTYEQYF	TGTGCCAGCAGTTACGGGAGTGGCACCTACGAGCAGTACTTC
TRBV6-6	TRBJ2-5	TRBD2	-	CASSNLAGRYQETQYF	TGTGCCAGCAGTAACTTAGCGGGGAGGTACCAAGAGACCCAGTACTTC
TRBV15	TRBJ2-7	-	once	CATSVIRDTSYEQYF	TGTGCCACCAGCGTGATCCGGGACACCTCCTACGAGCAGTACTTC
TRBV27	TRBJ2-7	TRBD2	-	CASRGGLSSYEQYF	TGTGCCAGCCGGGGGGGGTTAAGCTCCTACGAGCAGTACTTC
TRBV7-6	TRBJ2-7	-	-	CASSQGAGTGEQYF	TGTGCCAGCAGCCAAGGGGCAGGGACGGGAGAGCAGTACTTC
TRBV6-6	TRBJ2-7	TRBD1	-	CASSTPGTGTYEQYF	TGTGCCAGCAGTACCCCCGGGACAGGGACCTACGAGCAGTACTTC
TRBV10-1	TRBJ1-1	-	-	CASPELNTEAFF	TGCGCCAGCCCTGAGTTGAACACTGAAGCTTTCTTT
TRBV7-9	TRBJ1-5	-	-	CASGSPNQPQHF	TGTGCCAGCGGCTCCCCAAATCAGCCCCAGCATTTT
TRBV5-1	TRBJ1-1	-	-	CASSLDVTDEAFF	TGCGCCAGCAGCTTGGATGTGACAGATGAAGCTTTCTTT
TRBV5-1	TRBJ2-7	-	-	CASSSTATYEQYF	TGCGCCAGCAGCTCGACAGCCACCTACGAGCAGTACTTC
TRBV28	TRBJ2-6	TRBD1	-	CASSLPGQVFSGANVLTF	TGTGCCAGCAGTTTACCGGGACAGGTGTTCTCTGGGGCCAACGTCCTGACTTTC
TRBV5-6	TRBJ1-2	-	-	CASSALNYGYTF	TGTGCCAGCAGCGCTCTTAACTATGGCTACACCTTC
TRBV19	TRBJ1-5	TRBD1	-	CASSKQGSNQPQHF	TGTGCCAGTAGTAAACAGGGGAGCAATCAGCCCCAGCATTTT
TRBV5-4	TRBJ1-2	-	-	CASSFSGVYGYTF	TGTGCCAGCAGCTTCAGCGGAGTCTATGGCTACACCTTC
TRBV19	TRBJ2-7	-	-	CASTSGPWAYEQYF	-
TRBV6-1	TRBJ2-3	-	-	CASSETGISLTDTQYF	TGTGCCAGCAGTGAAACGGGAATTTCCCTCACAGATACGCAGTATTTT
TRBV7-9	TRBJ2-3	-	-	CASSFPAKTSTDTQYF	TGTGCCAGCAGCTTCCCCGCCAAGACCAGCACAGATACGCAGTATTTT
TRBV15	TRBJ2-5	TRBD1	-	CATSREDRGYQETQYF	TGTGCCACCAGCCGGGAGGACAGGGGGTACCAAGAGACCCAGTACTTC
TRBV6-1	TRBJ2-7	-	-	CASTFAGMFDEQYF	TGTGCCAGCACCTTCGCAGGGATGTTCGACGAGCAGTACTTC
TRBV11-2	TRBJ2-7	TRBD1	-	CASSLRGGQGSLQYF	TGTGCCAGCAGCTTGCGAGGGGGACAGGGTTCGTTGCAGTACTTC
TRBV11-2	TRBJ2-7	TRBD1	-	CASRTQGPSYEQYF	TGTGCCAGCAGAACACAGGGGCCTTCCTACGAGCAGTACTTC
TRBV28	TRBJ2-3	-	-	CASSPLVSSLPDTQYF	TGTGCCAGCAGTCCCCTCGTTAGCTCACTACCGGATACGCAGTATTTT